The rows below give T cell receptor beta chains drawn from one sample of a study of T-cell memory formation after mild COVID-19. From the 5' RACE reads, TCRdb called clonotypes with MiXCR, one entry per CDR3 protein. The sample lists 250,000 to 350,000 distinct CDR3 sequences, 15% seen once, with roughly 20% in the top ten. The sample comprised PBMCs or a T cell subset sorted from them (not recorded which). The receptor set was obtained from a man aged 18 to 29 who had mild COVID-19 (a few samples of this study predate the infection). Cell type and time point are not known. Both conserved end residues are part of each CDR3.

v_gene	j_gene	CDR3aa
TRBV6-5	TRBJ2-4	CASSYSALAGGYIQYF
TRBV5-1	TRBJ1-1	CASSLGPTNTEAFF
TRBV7-2	TRBJ2-3	CASSPKFPDTQYF
TRBV29-1	TRBJ2-2	CSVDPGENTGELFF
TRBV7-8	TRBJ1-1	CASSLGVRVNTEAFF
TRBV7-2	TRBJ1-2	CASSIQGRNGYTF
TRBV6-4	TRBJ2-2	CASSASGPPGTGELFF
TRBV7-2	TRBJ1-2	CASSLLIGYTF
TRBV12-3/TRBV12-4	TRBJ2-3	CASSPRGTTDTQYF
TRBV12-3/TRBV12-4	TRBJ2-3	CASSSRRVVDTQYF
TRBV7-2	TRBJ1-2	CASSLAREDYGYTF
TRBV7-9	TRBJ2-3	CASLSNSGTDTQYF
TRBV18	TRBJ1-5	CASSPSSGRYNQPQHF
TRBV12-3/TRBV12-4	TRBJ2-1	CASIGRNEQFF
TRBV12-3/TRBV12-4	TRBJ1-2	CASSPTGAGGYTF
TRBV6-2/TRBV6-3	TRBJ2-1	CASTSWNEQFF
TRBV10-3	TRBJ2-3	CAISEIISRDPGPDTQYF
TRBV28	TRBJ2-7	CASSQPDTGFYEQYF
TRBV2	TRBJ1-5	CASSVGVGYQPQHF
TRBV9	TRBJ1-5	CASSVSPGSNQPQHF
TRBV5-1	TRBJ2-2	CASSLVGPTGELFF
TRBV12-3/TRBV12-4	TRBJ2-7	CASSPGTAAYEQYF
TRBV27	TRBJ2-1	CASRSTGAEQFF
TRBV5-1	TRBJ1-1	CASSLAPGGDTEAFF
TRBV20-1	TRBJ1-4	CSAMAGTGNEKLFF
TRBV5-6	TRBJ2-7	CASSLGKRTYEQYF
TRBV7-9	TRBJ2-5	CASSPPMRWGETQYF
TRBV7-3	TRBJ1-1	CASSLIGGAEAFF
TRBV6-2/TRBV6-3	TRBJ2-3	CASSQGVAVSTDTQYF
TRBV7-9	TRBJ1-1	CASSPHAGADTEAFF
TRBV27	TRBJ1-1	CASSSFTPGPRATEAFF
TRBV7-2	TRBJ2-4	CASRLPGTQNIQYF
TRBV9	TRBJ2-6	CASSVEGSGANVLTF
TRBV24-1	TRBJ1-1	CATSTANTEAFF
TRBV6-5	TRBJ1-5	CASSPTPRAVNQPQHF
TRBV7-2	TRBJ2-5	CASRPDRGRQETQYF
TRBV18	TRBJ1-1	CASSPVSVNTEAFF
TRBV7-9	TRBJ1-4	CASRRPNEKLFF
TRBV9	TRBJ1-2	CASSAGQVGYGYTF
TRBV28	TRBJ1-2	CASRDRLTSGYTF
TRBV6-6	TRBJ2-3	CASSYWGWGSTDTQYF
TRBV7-2	TRBJ1-4	CASSLPRDRPNEKLFF
TRBV20-1	TRBJ2-3	CSARDTGGPPYF
TRBV12-2	TRBJ2-4	CASRLDGAVAKNIQYF
TRBV10-1	TRBJ2-3	CATQSFLADTQYF
TRBV5-1	TRBJ1-1	CASSLVADEAFF
TRBV24-1	TRBJ2-3	CATSDPRRVGQYF
TRBV5-1	TRBJ2-1	CASSLRADEQFF
TRBV7-3	TRBJ1-1	CASSLDREAEAFF
TRBV11-3	TRBJ2-3	CASSLAESRRQYF
TRBV29-1	TRBJ2-3	CSVPGPTGVPDTQYF
TRBV12-3/TRBV12-4	TRBJ1-5	CASSSPTGTGGDQPQHF
TRBV20-1	TRBJ2-3	CSARVRGGTDTQYF
TRBV6-1	TRBJ2-7	CASGNGGTSTYEQYF
TRBV12-3/TRBV12-4	TRBJ2-5	CASSTGQGVETQYF